The 23 T cell receptor beta chains listed next were all sequenced from one sample in a study of T cells in Graves' hyperthyroidism and ophthalmopathy. RNA transcripts provided the source from which TCR beta CDR3 regions were amplified. With the HTBI primer set, the TCR CDR3 went through a first round of RT-PCR. TCRdb reprocessed the multiplex PCR reads with MiXCR, giving one entry per CDR3 protein. The table lists roughly 840,000 distinct CDR3 sequences, 38% of them singletons, with 8.9% in the top ten. Input material: blood. The source is a man aged 18 to 29 with Graves' hyperthyroidism.

There are many counts of this clonotype. This sequence joins TRBV11-2 and TRBJ1-2; 8 bases are a match to TRBD1. Germline-derived CDR1 and CDR2 are SGHAT and FQNNGV. After removal of 1 base from V and 4 bases from J, the junction contained 2 bases not matched to a gene. The CDR3 length is 14 residues. The CDR3 loop reads CASSLVDRGYGYTF. The CDR3 nucleotides are TGTGCCAGCAGCTTAGTAGACAGGGGCTATGGCTACACCTTC.

In this sample, this clonotype turned up many times. The genes are TRBV29-1 and TRBJ2-2; D might be TRBD1 (6 bases). CDR3 length: 15 residues. V lost 1 base and J lost 5, with 14 bases in between. CDR1 and CDR2 (germline): SQVTM, ANQGSEA. The CDR3 loop is CSVEVGGAGTGELFF. The CDR3 nucleotides are TGCAGCGTTGAAGTTGGGGGCGCAGGGACCGGGGAGCTGTTTTTT.

This chain links TRBV9 with TRBJ2-5; D may be TRBD1 or TRBD2 (5 bases each). Germline CDR1 SGDLS, CDR2 YYNGEE. The CDR3 is 16 amino acids. The ends were cut back, 5 bases at V and 1 base at J, with 18 bases in the middle. This CDR3 reads CASSYQPGTPQETQYF. CDR3 bases: TGTGCCAGCAGTTATCAACCCGGGACCCCCCAAGAGACCCAGTACTTC.

This clonotype was detected many times. The DNA of the CDR3 is TGTGCCAGCAGTGACCCTGGCCCCACTGAAGCTTTCTTT. It encodes CASSDPGPTEAFF. J is TRBJ1-1 and V is TRBV2; D gene unclear. The CDR3 covers 13 residues. From germline, CDR1 is SNHLY and CDR2 FYNNEI. Trimming removed 3 bases at V and 4 bases at J, with 9 bases between.

DNA for the CDR3: TGTGCCAGCGTTGAACAGGGGGGGTCCTACGAGCAGTACTTC. Protein sequence: CASVEQGGSYEQYF. The chain uses TRBV25-1 and TRBJ2-7; tentatively, D is TRBD1 (8 bases). Germline V gene sequence: CDR1 MGHDK, CDR2 SYGVNS. There are 14 residues in the CDR3. The V gene lost 8 bases and the J gene lost 1 base, with 15 bases spanning the gap.

In this sample, this clonotype turned up a few times. This sequence joins TRBV2 and TRBJ1-1; no clear D. Germline lookup yields CDR1 SNHLY and CDR2 FYNNEI. There are 14 residues in the CDR3. Trimming took 2 bases from V and 3 from J, leaving 10 bases between them. The CDR3 loop reads CASSESRKDTEAFF. The DNA for the CDR3 is TGTGCCAGCAGTGAAAGTCGAAAGGACACTGAAGCTTTCTTT.

V usage is TRBV29-1 and J usage is TRBJ2-2; D is possibly TRBD2 (6 bases). Trimming stripped 7 bases from V and 5 bases from J, with 26 bases between. CDR1 is SQVTM, CDR2 ANQGSEA, per germline. This CDR3 contains 17 residues. The CDR3 DNA reads as TGCAGCGGAATTGACGATCGGGGACTCCCGGGGACCGGGGAGCTGTTTTTT. It specifies CSGIDDRGLPGTGELFF.

Ten or more counts support this clonotype. This sequence joins TRBV2 and TRBJ1-6, with TRBD1 as a possible D gene (5 bases). Germline CDR1 reads SNHLY; CDR2 reads FYNNEI. The CDR3 is made up of 12 amino acids. CDR3 protein: CGLAGRNSPLHF. The DNA of the CDR3 is TGTGGGTTGGCAGGGAGGAATTCACCCCTCCACTTT.

This clonotype was seen a handful of times. This chain uses TRBV6-5 with TRBJ1-5, with TRBD1 as a possible D gene (5 bases). The V and J ends lost 6 bases and 4 bases respectively, with 16 bases between them. The CDR3 sequence is 15 residues long. Germline V gene lookup returns CDR1 MNHEY and CDR2 SVGAGI. The CDR3 DNA follows: TGTGCCAGCAGCTCCCGACAGATGGGAAATCAGCCCCAGCATTTT. Translation gives CASSSRQMGNQPQHF.

In its sample, this clonotype was seen once. The J gene is TRBJ1-2, the V gene TRBV6-6; D is possibly TRBD1 (5 bases). Trimming took off 2 bases at V and 4 bases at J, with 11 bases between the two ends. Germline V lookup: CDR1 MNHNY, CDR2 SVGAGI (reference sequence). This CDR3 is 14 amino acids long. In nucleotides, the CDR3 is TGTGCCAGCAGTTACACGGGGGGTCTCTATGGCTACACCTTC. Its translation: CASSYTGGLYGYTF.

This clonotype was seen repeatedly, ten times or more. This chain links TRBV19 with TRBJ1-6; D is uncertain. Looked up from germline, CDR1 is LNHDA and CDR2 is SQIVND (reference sequence). Deletions cut 7 bases from V and 7 bases from J, with 14 bases between. The CDR3 length is 14 residues. CDR3 amino acids: CASTTDRLNSPLHF. CDR3 nucleotides: TGTGCCAGTACCACCGACCGCCTGAATTCACCCCTCCACTTT.

The CDR3 spells CASRQTGTGNTEAFF. The CDR3 nucleotides are TGTGCCAGTAGACAAACCGGGACAGGGAACACTGAAGCTTTCTTT. The chain is built from TRBV19 and TRBJ1-1; 8 nucleotides align to TRBD1. The CDR3 extends over 15 amino acids. CDR1 and CDR2 (germline): LNHDA, SQIVND (reference sequence). V lost 6 bases, J lost 1 base, and 7 bases stayed unmatched.

This clonotype occurred a few times. This sequence joins TRBV7-2 and TRBJ2-6; D not certain. The CDR3 runs to 15 residues. Germline CDR1 and CDR2: SGHTA and FQGNSA. Trimming shortened V by 3 bases and J by 4 bases, and 10 bases separated the two germline ends. The DNA for the CDR3 is TGTGCCAGCAGCTTTTCTGGGCCCGGGGCCAACGTCCTGACTTTC. It is translated as CASSFSGPGANVLTF.

There are many counts of this clonotype. V and J are TRBV29-1 and TRBJ1-1; no reliable D call. The CDR3 sequence is 11 residues long. Trimming removed 4 bases at V and 7 bases at J, with 10 bases between. Germline values: CDR1 SQVTM, CDR2 ANQGSEA. The CDR3 nucleotides are TGCAGCGTTGTTGGGGAGTTTGAAGCTTTCTTT. Amino acid sequence: CSVVGEFEAFF.

Written as DNA, the CDR3 is TGCGCCAGCAGCTTGGAGGCACGAACTGAAGCTTTCTTT. It specifies CASSLEARTEAFF. The rearrangement uses TRBV5-1 and TRBJ1-1; D gene ambiguous. Germline V gives CDR1 SGHRS, CDR2 YFSETQ. V lost 0 bases and J 5 bases, leaving 8 bases between the germline ends. The CDR3 contains 13 residues.

About this clonotype: The junction and the germline gene differ at one end; a read error may be behind it. The chain employs TRBV5-1 and TRBJ1-5; 9 nucleotides agree with TRBD1. Germline V gene data show CDR1 as SGHRS and CDR2 as YFSETQ. CDR3 length equals 14 residues. The DNA of the CDR3 is TGTGCCTGCGACAGGGGGAATAGCAATCAGCCCCAGCATTTT. As protein: CACDRGNSNQPQHF.

Concerning this clonotype: Possible read error: a much larger clone is one base away. The V call is TRBV7-9, the J call TRBJ1-1; unclear D gene. CDR3 length equals 12 residues. Trimming left V 8 bases short and J 8 bases short, with 15 bases between. Germline CDR1 and CDR2: SEHNR and FQNEAQ (reference sequence). CDR3 residues: CASGEDELEAFF. DNA for the CDR3: TGTGCCAGCGGCGAAGACGAGTTGGAAGCTTTCTTT.

This clonotype was observed many times. This rearrangement joins TRBV9 to TRBJ1-6; D is uncertain. The CDR3 spans 12 residues. Germline lookup yields CDR1 SGDLS and CDR2 YYNGEE. V lost 10 bases, J lost 8 bases, and 13 bases lay in between. The CDR3 DNA is TGTGCCCCCAAATGGCGGCATTCACCCCTCCACTTT. Encoded protein: CAPKWRHSPLHF.

This clonotype has ten or more counts. The chain carries TRBV2 and TRBJ1-5; 7 bases match TRBD1. Germline V gives CDR1 SNHLY, CDR2 FYNNEI. The junction had 5 bases not matched to a gene; V was cut back by 3 bases and J by 6 bases. The CDR3 extends over 14 amino acids. CDR3 protein: CASSEGQGGQPQHF. Written as DNA, the CDR3 is TGTGCCAGCAGTGAGGGTCAGGGGGGTCAGCCCCAGCATTTT.

This clonotype came up a few times. This chain links TRBV6-6 with TRBJ1-1; D is uncertain. Trimming shortened V by 7 bases and J by 1 base, and 13 bases separated the two germline ends. The germline CDR1 and CDR2 sequences are MNHNY and SVGAGI (reference sequence). The CDR3 contains 14 residues. CDR3 loop: CASTKGRTNTEAFF. Written as DNA, the CDR3 is TGTGCCAGCACTAAAGGGAGGACGAACACTGAAGCTTTCTTT.

This clonotype came up many times. The V and J genes are TRBV13 and TRBJ1-6; D is unresolved. From germline, CDR1 is PRHDT and CDR2 FYEKMQ (reference sequence). The length of the CDR3 is 12 residues. V was trimmed by 5 bases and J by 9 bases, leaving 8 bases between them. CDR3 sequence (DNA): TGTGCCAGCAGCGGGGAAATTTCACCCCTCCACTTT. Protein sequence: CASSGEISPLHF.

This clonotype was detected many times. V usage is TRBV29-1 and J usage is TRBJ1-2, with 9 positions matching TRBD1. CDR1 is SQVTM and CDR2 is ANQGSEA in the germline V gene. V lost 5 bases and J lost 6; bases outside the gene matches: 1. The length of the CDR3 is 11 residues. CDR3 sequence reads: CSVTGGDGYTF. The CDR3 DNA reads as TGCAGCGTTACAGGGGGCGATGGCTACACCTTC. The whole variable domain, filled in from reference TRBV29-1 and TRBJ1-2, reads SAVISQKPSRDICQRGTSLTIQCQVDSQVTMMFWYRQQPGQSLTLIATANQGSEATYESGFVIDKFPISRPNLTFSTLTVSNMSPEDSSIYLCSVTGGDGYTFGSGTRLTVV.

Ten or more counts support this clonotype. This chain connects TRBV7-9 to TRBJ1-1, with D hard to call. Germline lookup yields CDR1 SEHNR and CDR2 FQNEAQ (reference sequence). Deletions cut 10 bases from V and 1 base from J, with 10 bases between. The CDR3 runs 12 residues. The CDR3 is CANQAGNTEAFF. Written as DNA, the CDR3 is TGTGCCAACCAGGCGGGGAACACTGAAGCTTTCTTT.